The 20 T cell receptor beta chains reported below all come from one sample, sequenced in a study of patients and donors after allogeneic stem cell transplantation. TCRdb re-analysed the RT-PCR reads in MiXCR, keeping a single row per CDR3 protein. The table lists about 160,000 distinct CDR3 sequences, 30% to 45% of them singletons. The sequenced sample was blood, either unsorted or a sorted T cell fraction (not recorded which). Every receptor here comes from a human donor who was either an allogeneic HSCT recipient or a stem cell or donor lymphocyte infusion donor (not recorded which). It is not recorded whose cells these are; they may come from a transplant donor.

The chain joins TRBV12-3 or TRBV12-4 to TRBJ1-1; D unresolved. The CDR3 is made up of 16 amino acids. Trimming took 2 bases from V and 0 from J, leaving 13 bases between them. CDR3 amino acids: CASSLMSPDVNTEAFF. The CDR3, as DNA: TGTGCCAGCAGTTTAATGTCCCCAGATGTGAACACTGAAGCTTTCTTT.

The CDR3 loop reads CASSLKGDRSYGYTF. The CDR3 coding sequence is TGTGCCAGCAGCTTAAAGGGGGACAGATCCTATGGCTACACCTTC. The chain recombines TRBV7-8 with TRBJ1-2; 7 bases line up with TRBD1. In germline, CDR1 is SGHVS, CDR2 FQNEAQ. This CDR3 contains 15 residues. After removal of 2 bases from V and 4 bases from J, the junction contained 7 bases not matched to a gene.

CDR3 region: CASSSTELISGANVLTF. As DNA, the CDR3 is TGTGCCAGCAGCTCAACTGAACTGATCTCTGGGGCCAACGTCCTGACTTTC. The chain couples TRBV7-9 to TRBJ2-6; D not resolved. V shed 4 bases and J shed 0 bases, with 13 bases lying between them. The germline gives CDR1 SEHNR, CDR2 FQNEAQ (reference sequence). There are 17 residues in the CDR3.

The table lists this clonotype with a few counts. This chain connects TRBV27 to TRBJ2-1; 13 nucleotides align to TRBD2. The germline CDR1 and CDR2 sequences are MNHEY and SMNVEV (reference sequence). The CDR3 covers 16 residues. J gave up 9 bases and V 1 base, and 6 bases lay outside the gene matches. The CDR3 protein is CASSLFGTSGVGEQFF. As DNA, the CDR3 is TGTGCCAGCAGTTTATTTGGGACTAGCGGGGTAGGTGAGCAGTTCTTC.

This clonotype was counted only a few times. The CDR3 DNA is TGTGCCAGCAGCGAGGGACAGCATAACACTGAAGCTTTCTTT. It translates to CASSEGQHNTEAFF. The V and J genes are TRBV21-1 and TRBJ1-1; TRBD1 reflects the table's D call only, with no check against the DNA. TRBV21-1 is classified as a pseudogene. The CDR3 spans 14 residues.

V usage is TRBV7-2 and J usage is TRBJ1-1; no clear D gene. The germline V gene has CDR1 SGHTA and CDR2 FQGNSA. The length of the CDR3 is 14 residues. V dropped 5 bases and J dropped 3 bases, with 13 bases sitting between them. CDR3 protein: CASSRDGWDTEAFF. The DNA for the CDR3 is TGTGCCAGCAGCCGAGACGGGTGGGACACTGAAGCTTTCTTT.

This clonotype was detected a few times. The V and J genes are TRBV5-1 and TRBJ1-2, with 7 bases aligning to TRBD1. The V and J ends lost 0 bases and 2 bases, in that order; junction bases with no gene match: 7. Looked up from germline, CDR1 is SGHRS and CDR2 is YFSETQ. The CDR3 is made up of 16 amino acids. DNA of the CDR3: TGCGCCAGCAGCTTGGCCTGGGGACAGTCCAACTATGGCTACACCTTC. Residues: CASSLAWGQSNYGYTF.

The chain links TRBV27 to TRBJ2-7; D gene uncertain. Germline assignment: CDR1 MNHEY and CDR2 SMNVEV (reference sequence). Trimming removed 6 bases at V and 1 base at J, with 13 bases between. The CDR3 extends over 14 amino acids. The CDR3 DNA reads TGTGCCAGCAGCCCAGGAGCAGTTTCCTACGAGCAGTACTTC. Protein product: CASSPGAVSYEQYF.

The gene calls are TRBV2 and TRBJ2-1; no firm D call. Germline V gene lookup returns CDR1 SNHLY and CDR2 FYNNEI. The CDR3 spans 12 residues. Trimming left V 8 bases short and J 5 bases short, with 10 bases between. CDR3 nucleotides: TGTGCCAGCCCCCCCGTCCACAATGAGCAGTTCTTC. Translation gives CASPPVHNEQFF.

The table lists this clonotype with a few counts. The chain uses TRBV6-5 and TRBJ1-1; D might be TRBD1 (5 bases). Trimming took 0 bases from V and 7 from J, leaving 9 bases between them. Germline assignment: CDR1 MNHEY and CDR2 SVGAGI. This CDR3 is built from 13 residues. CDR3 sequence reads: CASSYSGQLEAFF. CDR3 sequence (DNA): TGTGCCAGCAGTTACTCGGGGCAGCTTGAAGCTTTCTTT.

The chain uses TRBV11-2 and TRBJ1-2; D uncertain. The germline V and J ends were trimmed by 0 bases and 6 bases, with 8 bases remaining between them. The V gene's germline CDR1 is SGHAT and CDR2 FQNNGV. The CDR3 runs to 13 residues. Here the CDR3 reads CASSLDRRNGYTF. The CDR3 region has the DNA TGTGCCAGCAGCTTAGACAGAAGAAATGGCTACACCTTC.

V is TRBV28 and J is TRBJ2-1; D ambiguous. This CDR3 is 17 amino acids long. Germline loops: CDR1 MDHEN, CDR2 SYDVKM. Trimming removed 1 base from V and 1 base from J, with 14 bases in between. This CDR3 reads CASSLFSRILSYNEQFF. CDR3 DNA: TGTGCCAGCAGTTTATTTTCCAGGATTCTGTCCTACAATGAGCAGTTCTTC.

The chain is built from TRBV28 and TRBJ1-2; TRBD1 matches at 11 bases. The CDR3 length is 14 residues. The V segment lost 6 bases and the J segment 6 bases; nucleotides outside the gene matches: 6. The germline V gene encodes CDR1 MDHEN and CDR2 SYDVKM. The CDR3 reads CASSPGQGANGYTF. CDR3 bases: TGTGCCAGCAGCCCCGGACAGGGGGCTAATGGCTACACCTTC.

This clonotype was observed a single time. The CDR3 DNA is TGCAGTGCTATGACCTACGAGCAGTACTTC. Protein product: CSAMTYEQYF. The rearrangement joins TRBV20-1 to TRBJ2-7; D is unclear. This CDR3 contains 10 residues. Germline loops: CDR1 DFQATT, CDR2 SNEGSKA (reference sequence). Trimming left V 4 bases short and J 2 bases short, with 3 bases between.

V usage is TRBV9 and J usage is TRBJ1-6; a possible D gene is TRBD1 (5 bases). Germline CDR1 and CDR2: SGDLS and YYNGEE. Trimming removed 0 bases at V and 0 bases at J, with 10 bases between. This CDR3 region has 17 residues. The CDR3 bases are TGTGCCAGCAGCGTAGGCCCCCAGGGCTCCTATAATTCACCCCTCCACTTT. Protein product: CASSVGPQGSYNSPLHF. Based on the CDR3 plus reference TRBV9 and TRBJ1-6, the full variable domain is DSGVTQTPKHLITATGQRVTLRCSPRSGDLSVYWYQQSLDQGLQFLIQYYNGEERAKGNILERFSAQQFPDLHSELNLSSLELGDSALYFCASSVGPQGSYNSPLHFGNGTRLTVT.

This chain joins TRBV20-1 and TRBJ1-2; D uncertain. The germline V and J ends were trimmed by 0 bases and 4 bases, with 12 bases remaining between them. Germline-derived CDR1 and CDR2 are DFQATT and SNEGSKA (reference sequence). CDR3 length: 14 amino acids. The CDR3 spells CSARDSGEGYGYTF. CDR3 in DNA: TGCAGTGCTAGAGATTCCGGGGAGGGCTATGGCTACACCTTC.

This clonotype came up once. V and J are TRBV4-3 and TRBJ2-4; D gene unclear. This CDR3 has 12 residues. V lost 0 bases, J lost 7 bases, and 4 bases lay in between. CDR1 and CDR2 (germline): LGHNA, YSLEER. The CDR3 nucleotides are TGCGCCAGCAGCCAAGAGGCTAACATTCAGTACTTC. This translates into CASSQEANIQYF.

This clonotype was detected only a few times. V and J are TRBV25-1 and TRBJ2-1, with a tentative D call TRBD2 (5 bases). Trimming left V 2 bases short and J 2 bases short, with 13 bases between. The V gene's germline CDR1 is MGHDK and CDR2 SYGVNS. The CDR3 is 16 amino acids. Here the CDR3 reads CASSEMRADPYNEQFF. CDR3 nucleotides: TGTGCCAGCAGTGAAATGAGGGCCGATCCCTACAATGAGCAGTTCTTC.

This clonotype was observed a single time. The chain carries TRBV27 and TRBJ2-7, with a possible D match to TRBD1 (6 bases). Germline assignment: CDR1 MNHEY and CDR2 SMNVEV (reference sequence). Trimming pared 2 bases from V and 5 bases from J, leaving 13 bases between. This CDR3 has 14 amino acids. CDR3 sequence (DNA): TGTGCCAGCAGTTTACAACAGGGAAGCGACGAGCAGTACTTC. Encoded protein: CASSLQQGSDEQYF.

This clonotype was recorded a few times. The rearrangement joins TRBV25-1 to TRBJ2-5; D unresolved. The CDR3 length is 14 residues. V gave up 2 bases and J gave up 2 bases, with 9 bases separating them. Germline loops: CDR1 MGHDK, CDR2 SYGVNS. Here the CDR3 DNA reads TGTGCCAGCAGTGAACCGGACCGACAAGAGACCCAGTACTTC. Amino acid sequence: CASSEPDRQETQYF.